The 17 T cell receptor beta chains below were found in one sample sequenced in a study of T cell responses to AZD1222 COVID-19 vaccine. Some clones are missing from TCRdb's copy, which holds only in-frame ones; the method was immunoSEQ multiplex PCR. Of more than 95,000 clones listed, more than 70% are singletons. Sequences were derived from peripheral blood, sampled 28 days after the second AZD1222 dose. These receptor sequences come from an adult who received the AZD1222 COVID-19 vaccine.

The chain joins TRBV3-1 (or the pseudogene TRBV3-2) to TRBJ2-5, with 10 bases matching TRBD2. Germline CDR1 is LGHDT and CDR2 is YNNKEL (reference sequence). V shed 6 bases, J shed 2 bases, and the junction held 9 bases outside the gene matches. The CDR3 length is 16 residues. The CDR3: CASSLVAGGGQETQYF. The CDR3 DNA follows: TGTGCCAGCAGTCTAGTAGCGGGAGGAGGACAAGAGACCCAGTACTTC.

This chain links TRBV2 with TRBJ2-2; a weak D match, TRBD1 (5 bases). The V gene's germline CDR1 is SNHLY and CDR2 FYNNEI. This CDR3 spans 12 amino acids. The V and J ends lost 10 bases and 5 bases respectively, with 11 bases between them. DNA of the CDR3: TGTGCCACCTCGTCAGGGACCGGGGAGCTGTTTTTT. Protein: CATSSGTGELFF. The complete variable domain, with remaining parts taken from reference TRBV2 and TRBJ2-2, reads EPEVTQTPSHQVTQMGQEVILRCVPISNHLYFYWYRQILGQKVEFLVSFYNNEISEKSEIFDDQFSVERPDGSNFTLKIRSTKLEDSAMYFCATSSGTGELFFGEGSRLTVL.

This clone was recorded only once. This sequence joins TRBV4-2 and TRBJ2-2; 10 nucleotides agree with TRBD2. The germline gives CDR1 LGHNA, CDR2 YNFKEQ. The CDR3 has 18 amino acids. The junction had 11 bases not matched to a gene; V was cut back by 5 bases and J by 2 bases. The CDR3 loop reads CASSTWTSGAVNTGELFF. In DNA form, the CDR3 reads TGTGCCAGCAGCACCTGGACTAGCGGTGCCGTCAACACCGGGGAGCTGTTTTTT.

The chain has TRBV4-1 and TRBJ1-1; D perhaps matches TRBD1 (5 bases). Trimming took off 4 bases at V and 0 bases at J, with 12 bases between the two ends. Germline V gives CDR1 MGHRA, CDR2 YSYEKL. CDR3 length equals 15 residues. The chain's CDR3 is CASSPYRFMNTEAFF. For the CDR3, the DNA is TGCGCCAGCAGCCCATACAGGTTTATGAACACTGAAGCTTTCTTT.

The rearrangement joins TRBV9 to TRBJ1-6, with TRBD1 matching over 11 bases. This CDR3 is 16 amino acids long. Losses at the gene ends were 4 bases for V and 8 bases for J; bases not matched to a gene: 8. Germline CDR1 is SGDLS and CDR2 is YYNGEE. Here the CDR3 DNA reads TGTGCCAGCAGCACCCGGGACAGGGGGTGGGATTCACCCCTCCACTTT. Translation gives CASSTRDRGWDSPLHF. The full variable domain, completed using reference TRBV9 and TRBJ1-6, is DSGVTQTPKHLITATGQRVTLRCSPRSGDLSVYWYQQSLDQGLQFLIQYYNGEERAKGNILERFSAQQFPDLHSELNLSSLELGDSALYFCASSTRDRGWDSPLHFGNGTRLTVT.

The chain links TRBV11-2 to TRBJ2-7; no firm D call. From germline, CDR1 is SGHAT and CDR2 FQNNGV. The CDR3 length is 11 residues. The V end was cut by 0 bases, the J end by 6 bases, with 3 bases between. CDR3 residues: CASSLDSEQYF. The CDR3 DNA reads as TGTGCCAGCAGCTTAGATTCCGAGCAGTACTTC.

The rearrangement links TRBV24-1 to TRBJ1-2; 7 nucleotides agree with TRBD1. The CDR3 loop spans 15 amino acids. V dropped 3 bases and J dropped 2; count of bases not matched to a gene: 5. Germline V lookup: CDR1 KGHDR, CDR2 SFDVKD. This CDR3 reads CATSDAGQRNYGYTF. Here the CDR3 DNA reads TGTGCCACCAGTGATGCGGGACAGCGGAACTATGGCTACACCTTC.

The chain combines TRBV7-9 with TRBJ1-1; D is uncertain. This CDR3 region has 14 residues. CDR1 and CDR2 from the germline V gene are SEHNR and FQNEAQ (reference sequence). Trimming pared 3 bases from V and 3 bases from J, leaving 11 bases between. CDR3 loop: CASSLSWTHTEAFF. The DNA of the CDR3 is TGTGCCAGCAGCTTGTCCTGGACCCACACTGAAGCTTTCTTT.

The rearrangement joins TRBV9 to TRBJ2-5; TRBD1 is a possible D gene (6 bases). This CDR3 spans 15 amino acids. The V and J ends lost 4 bases and 1 base respectively, with 14 bases between them. Germline lookup yields CDR1 SGDLS and CDR2 YYNGEE. CDR3 residues: CASSPHGQSQETQYF. The CDR3 DNA is TGTGCCAGCAGCCCGCACGGACAGTCCCAAGAGACCCAGTACTTC.

This clone was recorded a few times. This rearrangement joins TRBV5-4 to TRBJ1-6, with TRBD1 identical over 9 bases. Germline assignment: CDR1 SGHNT and CDR2 YYREEE (reference sequence). The CDR3 is made up of 16 amino acids. J gave up 7 bases and V 4 bases, and 9 bases lay outside the gene matches. CDR3 nucleotides: TGTGCCAGCAGCCCCCGGGACAGGGTGGGGAATTCACCCCTCCACTTT. It is translated as CASSPRDRVGNSPLHF.

The J gene is TRBJ2-3, the V gene TRBV30, with D perhaps given as TRBD1 or TRBD2 (6 bases each). CDR1 and CDR2 (germline): GTSNPN, SVGIG (reference sequence). Trimming took off 3 bases at V and 0 bases at J, with 10 bases between the two ends. The CDR3 loop spans 14 amino acids. The CDR3 reads CAWSVGGSTDTQYF. DNA of the CDR3: TGTGCCTGGAGCGTAGGGGGGAGCACAGATACGCAGTATTTT.

The chain joins TRBV9 to TRBJ2-7; possibly TRBD1 for D (6 bases). Germline V gives CDR1 SGDLS, CDR2 YYNGEE. The CDR3 is 15 residues long. V was trimmed by 5 bases and J by 1 base, leaving 16 bases between them. The CDR3 DNA reads as TGTGCCAGCAGTGTCGAAGCCGGGACATCCTACGAGCAGTACTTC. This encodes CASSVEAGTSYEQYF.

CDR3 loop: CASSPDFSGIGYGYTF. The CDR3 region has the DNA TGTGCCAGCTCACCCGATTTCTCAGGGATCGGCTATGGCTACACCTTC. The genes are TRBV18 and TRBJ1-2; maybe TRBD1 (5 bases). CDR1 and CDR2 from the germline V gene are KGHSH and LQKENI. This CDR3 has 16 residues. Trimming took off 3 bases at V and 4 bases at J, with 18 bases between the two ends. Full variable domain (rest looked up from reference TRBV18 and TRBJ1-2): NAGVMQNPRHLVRRRGQEARLRCSPMKGHSHVYWYRQLPEEGLKFMVYLQKENIIDESGMPKERFSAEFPKEGPSILRIQQVVRGDSAAYFCASSPDFSGIGYGYTFGSGTRLTVV.

The chain has TRBV27 and TRBJ1-2, with 8 bases lining up with TRBD1. This CDR3 is 16 amino acids long. Germline loops: CDR1 MNHEY, CDR2 SMNVEV (reference sequence). V was clipped by 6 bases and J by 4 bases; unmatched bases: 13. The CDR3 DNA reads as TGTGCCAGCAGGCCCGGGACAGGAGCTGGAGGCTATGGCTACACCTTC. It yields the protein CASRPGTGAGGYGYTF.

The DNA for the CDR3 is TGCGCCAGCAGCAAAGGGGCCGGGGATGAGCAGTTCTTC. As protein: CASSKGAGDEQFF. The chain employs TRBV4-1 and TRBJ2-1; tentatively, D is TRBD1 or TRBD2 (5 bases each). The CDR3 sequence is 13 residues long. Deletions cut 5 bases from V and 8 bases from J, with 13 bases between. Germline V lookup: CDR1 MGHRA, CDR2 YSYEKL.

This clone occurred once. V usage is TRBV5-8 and J usage is TRBJ2-1; 11 bases match TRBD1. The V gene end was trimmed by 4 bases and the J gene end by 8 bases; junction bases not matched to a gene: 8. Germline CDR1 SGHTS, CDR2 YDEGEE. CDR3 length: 15 residues. CDR3: CASSPGQGAIDEQFF. CDR3 DNA: TGTGCCAGCAGCCCCGGACAGGGGGCCATCGATGAGCAGTTCTTC.

V usage is TRBV29-1 and J usage is TRBJ2-2, with 7 positions matching TRBD1. The V gene end was trimmed by 6 bases and the J gene end by 1 base; junction bases not matched to a gene: 5. The CDR3 length is 14 residues. Germline V gene sequence: CDR1 SQVTM, CDR2 ANQGSEA. The CDR3: CSVVGQLNTGELFF. The CDR3 nucleotides are TGCAGCGTAGTGGGACAGCTGAACACCGGGGAGCTGTTTTTT.